These 23 T cell receptor beta chains came from one sample sequenced in a study of CD4 T cells in relation to SARS-CoV-2 and coronaviruses. Unexposed donor CD4+ T cells date from 2011-2018, before the COVID-19 pandemic. CD4+ T cells were isolated from the cells after 10 days of culture. No antigen has been assigned to these receptors. Sequenced by immunoSEQ multiplex PCR; TCRdb stores in-frame clones only, minus some. The sample carries some 21,000 clones, 76% recorded once. Specimen: CD4+ T cells from PBMCs, cultured in vitro. Receptors were obtained from a human donor in good health.

This rearrangement joins TRBV5-1 to TRBJ1-2; D gene uncertain. Germline V gene lookup returns CDR1 SGHRS and CDR2 YFSETQ. CDR3 size: 15 residues. Trimming left V 0 bases short and J 2 bases short, with 11 bases between. The CDR3 DNA is TGCGCCAGCAGCTTGGACGCGGGTACGAACTATGGCTACACCTTC. Its protein product is CASSLDAGTNYGYTF.

The gene calls are TRBV30 and TRBJ2-7, with no clear D. This CDR3 has 12 residues. Trimming removed 1 base from V and 2 bases from J, with 6 bases in between. The germline gives CDR1 GTSNPN, CDR2 SVGIG (reference sequence). The CDR3 loop is CAWSGGTYEQYF. For the CDR3, the DNA is TGTGCCTGGAGTGGCGGAACCTACGAGCAGTACTTC.

The chain couples TRBV5-4 to TRBJ2-1, with 10 positions matching TRBD1. Germline V CDR1 and CDR2: SGHNT, YYREEE (reference sequence). Unmatched junction bases numbered 7, after V lost 0 bases and J lost 10 bases. The CDR3 is 15 residues long. CDR3 in amino acids: CASSLESGTGEEQFF. CDR3 DNA sequence: TGTGCCAGCAGCTTGGAAAGTGGGACAGGGGAAGAGCAGTTCTTC.

J is TRBJ1-6 and V is TRBV5-1; 7 bases map to TRBD1. V lost 0 bases and J lost 7; bases outside the gene matches: 4. The CDR3 loop spans 15 amino acids. Germline lookup yields CDR1 SGHRS and CDR2 YFSETQ. The CDR3 is CASSLGQGSNSPLHF. The CDR3 DNA sequence: TGCGCCAGCAGCTTGGGACAGGGATCCAATTCACCCCTCCACTTT.

CDR3 amino acids: CASSWTKGLTGTEAFF. The CDR3 coding sequence is TGTGCCAGCAGCTGGACGAAGGGACTGACAGGCACTGAAGCTTTCTTT. The rearrangement joins TRBV7-9 to TRBJ1-1, with D possibly being TRBD1 (6 bases). From germline, CDR1 is SEHNR and CDR2 FQNEAQ (reference sequence). Trimming removed 4 bases from V and 4 bases from J, with 19 bases in between. The CDR3 extends over 16 amino acids.

The V call is TRBV6-1, the J call TRBJ2-5; D is undetermined. CDR1 is MNHNS and CDR2 is SASEGT in the germline V gene. The V gene lost 0 bases and the J gene lost 2 bases, with 10 bases spanning the gap. This CDR3 is 15 amino acids long. In nucleotides, the CDR3 is TGTGCCAGCAGTGAAGCCGTAGCAGCACAAGAGACCCAGTACTTC. It specifies CASSEAVAAQETQYF.

This sequence joins TRBV7-2 and TRBJ2-5; D is undetermined. V was shortened by 2 bases and J by 0 bases, with 10 bases between the two germline ends. Germline assignment: CDR1 SGHTA and CDR2 FQGNSA. This CDR3 is built from 15 residues. CDR3 protein: CASSLFYSYQETQYF. In DNA form, the CDR3 reads TGTGCCAGCAGCTTATTTTACTCGTACCAAGAGACCCAGTACTTC.

The chain joins TRBV20-1 to TRBJ1-1, with D maybe TRBD1 (6 bases). This CDR3 contains 14 residues. The ends were cut back, 3 bases at V and 3 bases at J, with 14 bases in the middle. The germline V gene has CDR1 DFQATT and CDR2 SNEGSKA (reference sequence). The CDR3 here is CSASRLQGDTEAFF. In DNA form, the CDR3 reads TGCAGTGCTAGTAGACTACAGGGAGACACTGAAGCTTTCTTT.

The rearrangement joins TRBV2 to TRBJ1-2, with D uncertain. CDR3 length: 13 residues. Trimming stripped 4 bases from V and 2 bases from J, with 8 bases between. Germline-derived CDR1 and CDR2 are SNHLY and FYNNEI. The chain's CDR3 is CASSGSGNYGYTF. DNA of the CDR3: TGTGCCAGCAGTGGGTCCGGAAACTATGGCTACACCTTC.

This chain links TRBV4-2 with TRBJ2-7; 7 bases match TRBD2. CDR3 length: 15 residues. CDR1 is LGHNA and CDR2 is YNFKEQ in the germline V gene. After removal of 4 bases from V and 7 bases from J, the junction contained 13 bases not matched to a gene. The DNA for the CDR3 is TGTGCCAGCAGCCCCCCCGCGGAGGGAGGGCTGGAGCAGTACTTC. Residues: CASSPPAEGGLEQYF.

The chain carries TRBV10-3 and TRBJ2-3; D possibly corresponds to TRBD2 (6 bases). Trimming left V 5 bases short and J 5 bases short, with 17 bases between. From germline, CDR1 is ENHRY and CDR2 SYGVKD. The CDR3 is 15 amino acids. The CDR3 DNA follows: TGTGCCATCAGTCCTCGGACTACAGAAGGAGATACGCAGTATTTT. Encoded protein: CAISPRTTEGDTQYF.

V is TRBV11-2 and J is TRBJ2-7, with D unresolved. The CDR3 loop spans 13 amino acids. Trimming removed 2 bases at V and 2 bases at J, with 7 bases between. Germline CDR1 is SGHAT and CDR2 is FQNNGV. This CDR3 is CASSLYLPYEQYF. Here the CDR3 DNA reads TGTGCCAGCAGCTTATATCTGCCCTACGAGCAGTACTTC.

This clone came up a few times. The rearrangement links TRBV19 to TRBJ1-2; a possible D gene is TRBD1 (5 bases). This CDR3 contains 14 residues. Trimming pared 5 bases from V and 6 bases from J, leaving 16 bases between. Germline values: CDR1 LNHDA, CDR2 SQIVND (reference sequence). This CDR3 is CASSGIWGNDGYTF. DNA of the CDR3: TGTGCCAGTAGTGGAATTTGGGGGAACGATGGCTACACCTTC.

The chain employs TRBV11-2 and TRBJ1-4, with 10 bases identical to TRBD1. Germline values: CDR1 SGHAT, CDR2 FQNNGV. The CDR3 is 17 amino acids. V lost 0 bases and J lost 8; bases outside the gene matches: 9. CDR3 amino acids: CASSLDGTGDYYEKLFF. The CDR3 coding sequence is TGTGCCAGCAGCTTAGACGGGACAGGGGATTATTACGAAAAACTGTTTTTT.

The V gene is TRBV7-9, the J gene TRBJ1-4; D is unresolved. Germline V lookup: CDR1 SEHNR, CDR2 FQNEAQ (reference sequence). Trimming took off 3 bases at V and 0 bases at J, with 5 bases between the two ends. There are 14 residues in the CDR3. The CDR3 protein is CASSLTATNEKLFF. The CDR3 DNA reads as TGTGCCAGCAGCTTGACGGCAACTAATGAAAAACTGTTTTTT. The full variable domain, rest sourced from reference TRBV7-9 and TRBJ1-4, is DTGVSQNPRHKITKRGQNVTFRCDPISEHNRLYWYRQTLGQGPEFLTYFQNEAQLEKSRLLSDRFSAERPKGSFSTLEIQRTEQGDSAMYLCASSLTATNEKLFFGSGTQLSVL.

V gene TRBV4-1 combines with J gene TRBJ1-1; no firm D call. This CDR3 is built from 15 residues. V shed 5 bases and J shed 1 base, with 14 bases lying between them. Germline V gene lookup returns CDR1 MGHRA and CDR2 YSYEKL. The CDR3 spells CASSFRGRSNTEAFF. The CDR3 DNA reads as TGCGCCAGCAGCTTCCGAGGGAGGTCGAACACTGAAGCTTTCTTT.

The rearrangement links TRBV7-8 to TRBJ1-1; D is unclear. V dropped 3 bases and J dropped 3 bases, with 17 bases sitting between them. This CDR3 region has 16 residues. Per the germline V gene, CDR1 is SGHVS and CDR2 is FQNEAQ. DNA for the CDR3: TGTGCCAGCAGCTTGAGGGTAAGCGGTTGGGACACTGAAGCTTTCTTT. Amino acid sequence: CASSLRVSGWDTEAFF.

J is TRBJ2-7 and V is TRBV11-3; D is perhaps TRBD1 (6 bases). CDR3 size: 14 residues. Germline CDR1 reads SGHNT; CDR2 reads YENEEA. The germline V and J ends were trimmed by 1 base and 2 bases, with 9 bases remaining between them. The CDR3, as DNA: TGTGCCAGCAGCTTAGCCAGGGGCCCCTACGAGCAGTACTTC. Translating gives CASSLARGPYEQYF.

This rearrangement joins TRBV3-1 (or the pseudogene TRBV3-2) to TRBJ2-1; TRBD2 aligns across 7 bases. V was clipped by 0 bases and J by 1 base; unmatched bases: 6. Germline-derived CDR1 and CDR2 are LGHDT and YNNKEL (reference sequence). The CDR3 loop spans 17 amino acids. The CDR3 nucleotides read TGTGCCAGCAGCCAAGATGCCAGCGGGGCTTCCTACAATGAGCAGTTCTTC. This encodes CASSQDASGASYNEQFF.

The V gene is TRBV4-1, the J gene TRBJ2-3, with D hard to call. The CDR3 is 16 residues long. Germline CDR1 and CDR2: MGHRA and YSYEKL. V lost 3 bases, J lost 2 bases, and 15 bases lay in between. CDR3: CASSHLIDPATDTQYF. DNA for the CDR3: TGCGCCAGCAGCCATCTTATTGACCCCGCCACAGATACGCAGTATTTT.

This sequence joins TRBV19 and TRBJ1-4, with TRBD1 as a possible D gene (5 bases). CDR3 length: 14 amino acids. V was pared by 6 bases and J by 8 bases, with 16 bases between. Germline-derived CDR1 and CDR2 are LNHDA and SQIVND (reference sequence). This chain's CDR3 is CASSRGMGYEKLFF. The DNA for the CDR3 is TGTGCCAGTAGCCGGGGCATGGGGTACGAAAAACTGTTTTTT.

The chain has TRBV18 and TRBJ1-3, with a possible D match to TRBD1 (5 bases). Germline values: CDR1 KGHSH, CDR2 LQKENI. The V end lost 2 bases, the J end lost 0 bases, and 35 bases lay between the germline ends. CDR3 length: 24 residues. The CDR3 nucleotides read TGTGCCAGCTCACCAGTACGGTACCTCCAATCCGGACACCAGGACCGTCTCTCTGGAAACACCATATATTTT. The encoded protein is CASSPVRYLQSGHQDRLSGNTIYF.

V usage is TRBV19 and J usage is TRBJ1-2; TRBD1 matches at 9 bases. Unmatched junction bases numbered 9, after V lost 6 bases and J lost 4 bases. CDR3 length: 15 amino acids. CDR1 is LNHDA, CDR2 SQIVND, per germline (reference sequence). The CDR3 nucleotides are TGTGCCAGTAGCTTACCGGGACAGGGCGTCTATGGCTACACCTTC. Its protein is CASSLPGQGVYGYTF.